One and the same sample provided the 7 T cell receptor beta chains below, sequenced in a study of T cells in Graves' hyperthyroidism and ophthalmopathy. Amplification of TCR beta CDR3 regions used RNA as the template. The HTBI primer set served for first-round RT-PCR of the TCR CDR3. A single record per CDR3 protein comes from TCRdb applying MiXCR to the multiplex PCR reads. The sample includes around 600,000 distinct CDR3 sequences, roughly 46% of them seen just once. What was sequenced was peripheral blood or thyroid tissue (not recorded which). The origin of the receptors is an adult man with Graves' disease, either hyperthyroidism or ophthalmopathy (not recorded which).

The V and J genes are TRBV10-3 and TRBJ2-7; 7 bases fit TRBD2. The J segment lost 5 bases and the V segment lost 6 bases, leaving 7 bases of the junction unmatched. CDR1 and CDR2 (germline): ENHRY, SYGVKD. This CDR3 contains 13 residues. The CDR3 loop reads CAISAGLGHEQYF. The CDR3 nucleotides are TGTGCCATCAGCGCCGGACTAGGGCACGAGCAGTACTTC.

This clonotype was detected only a few times. The chain has TRBV10-3 and TRBJ1-1, with 9 bases that match TRBD1. The CDR3 extends over 14 amino acids. Germline V gene lookup returns CDR1 ENHRY and CDR2 SYGVKD. The J segment lost 6 bases and the V segment lost 5 bases, leaving 7 bases of the junction unmatched. CDR3 in DNA: TGTGCCATCAGTACCGGGACAGGGTTATCTGAAGCTTTCTTT. This translates into CAISTGTGLSEAFF.

This clonotype was counted at least ten times. The chain couples TRBV5-1 to TRBJ2-6; 10 bases match TRBD1. The CDR3 is 15 residues long. From germline, CDR1 is SGHRS and CDR2 YFSETQ. V shed 7 bases and J 2 bases; nucleotides not matched to a gene: 3. The CDR3 DNA sequence: TGCGCCAGCGAGGGGACAGGGGCTGGGGCCAACGTCCTGACTTTC. It encodes CASEGTGAGANVLTF.

This clonotype was seen a handful of times. The V and J genes are TRBV2 and TRBJ1-2; D unclear. Germline V gives CDR1 SNHLY, CDR2 FYNNEI. CDR3 length: 13 amino acids. The ends were cut back, 8 bases at V and 3 bases at J, with 13 bases in the middle. This CDR3 is CASPGVNDYGYTF. The CDR3 nucleotides read TGTGCCAGCCCCGGGGTCAACGACTATGGCTACACCTTC.

The table lists this clonotype with a few counts. This chain joins TRBV7-9 and TRBJ2-2, with TRBD2 as a possible D gene (5 bases). CDR1 and CDR2 (germline): SEHNR, FQNEAQ (reference sequence). The length of the CDR3 is 16 residues. Trimming pared 2 bases from V and 1 base from J, leaving 11 bases between. CDR3 loop: CASSLRAGMNTGELFF. DNA for the CDR3: TGTGCCAGCAGCTTACGCGCCGGGATGAACACCGGGGAGCTGTTTTTT.

This clonotype was detected many times. The rearrangement joins TRBV2 to TRBJ1-5; D remains unclear. This CDR3 is built from 15 residues. CDR1 and CDR2 from the germline V gene are SNHLY and FYNNEI. Trimming took 6 bases from V and 1 from J, leaving 13 bases between them. The CDR3 sequence: CASREGLESNQPQHF. The CDR3 DNA follows: TGTGCCAGCAGGGAGGGCCTCGAAAGCAATCAGCCCCAGCATTTT.

For this clonotype: One junction end does not reproduce the germline sequence, and a read error may be involved. The chain joins TRBV7-2 to TRBJ1-1; D remains unclear. Per the germline V gene, CDR1 is SGHTA and CDR2 is FQGNSA. The CDR3 has 13 amino acids. The CDR3 DNA follows: TGTGCCAGCAGCCAAGTGGGCCGCACTGAAGCCTTCTTT. It translates to CASSQVGRTEAFF.